A selection of T cell receptor beta chains follows, all from one sample in a study of shared clonotypes between healthy human individuals. The table came from immunoSEQ multiplex PCR; TCRdb's copy has only in-frame clones and leaves some out. The sample carries more than 550,000 clones, just over 90% recorded once. The specimen sequenced was naive CD8+ T cells sorted from blood. The receptor source for this set is a man in his thirties or forties in good health. The CDR3 runs from the conserved cysteine through the conserved F or W. The D gene is left open where the match is weak. For some rows the clone size is stated as once, few or many, or as a class when expanded; others skip it.

>TRBV27|NA|TRBJ1-1|NA
TGTGCCAGCAGTTCCGCTCGTGGGTACACTGAAGCTTTCTTT
CASSSARGYTEAFF
>TRBV6-4|NA|TRBJ2-1|NA
TGTGCCAGGGGAGGGGGGCCTGAGCAGTTCTTC
CARGGGPEQFF
>TRBV28|TRBD2|TRBJ2-1|NA
TGTGCCAGCAGTGTCCGGGACTACGGCAATGAGCAGTTCTTC
CASSVRDYGNEQFF
>TRBV5-1|NA|TRBJ2-7|once
TGCGCCAGCAGCTTAACGACAGGGAGGTTAAACGAGCAGTACTTC
CASSLTTGRLNEQYF
>TRBV7-9|NA|TRBJ2-7|NA
TGTGCCAGCAGCCTTAGTTTCAGTTACGAGCAGTACTTC
CASSLSFSYEQYF
>TRBV7-2|TRBD1|TRBJ1-2|NA
TGTGCCAGCCCGGGACAGGGGGGAACGGACTATGGCTACACCTTC
CASPGQGGTDYGYTF
>TRBV7-8|NA|TRBJ2-5|NA
TGTGCCAGCAGCCCTGAGGGGGAGACCCAGTACTTC
CASSPEGETQYF
>TRBV6-5|NA|TRBJ2-5|NA
TGTGCCAGCAGTTACCACCGGGGGCTCCAAGAGACCCAGTACTTC
CASSYHRGLQETQYF
>TRBV7-4|TRBD2|TRBJ2-7|NA
TGTGCCAGCAGCTTAGATGTACGGACTAGCGGGCGTTCCTTCCCCTACGAGCAGTACTTC
CASSLDVRTSGRSFPYEQYF
>TRBV5-5|NA|TRBJ2-3|NA
TGTGCCAGCAGCTTGGGTGGGGGTACAGATACGCAGTATTTT
CASSLGGGTDTQYF
>TRBV7-3|NA|TRBJ2-3|NA
TGTGCCAGCAGCTTAAGCCTAGCGTACACAGATACGCAGTATTTT
CASSLSLAYTDTQYF
>TRBV10-3|TRBD1|TRBJ1-2|NA
TGTGCCATCAGTCCGTTTCCGGGGACAGAGTTTTATGGCTACACCTTC
CAISPFPGTEFYGYTF
>TRBV19|NA|TRBJ1-5|NA
TGTGCCAGTAGTCTAAAGGACGGCTATAATCAGCCCCAGCATTTT
CASSLKDGYNQPQHF
>TRBV27|NA|TRBJ2-2|NA
TGTGCCAGCAGTTTAATCCAAGTTAACACCGGGGAGCTGTTTTTT
CASSLIQVNTGELFF
>TRBV29-1|TRBD1|TRBJ1-1|NA
TGCAGCGTTGAAGGACGGACAGGATCGGGGAACACTGAAGCTTTCTTT
CSVEGRTGSGNTEAFF
>TRBV30|TRBD1|TRBJ1-4|NA
TGTGCCTGGAGCGACAGGGATTTTAATGAAAAACTGTTTTTT
CAWSDRDFNEKLFF
>TRBV5-1|TRBD2|TRBJ2-1|once
TGCGCCAGCAGCTTGGAGGGCGGGAGAGGAAATGAGCAGTTCTTC
CASSLEGGRGNEQFF
>TRBV9|TRBD1|TRBJ2-3|NA
TGTGCCAGCAGCTTAAGACCCGGGACAGGGGTACTGGATACGCAGTATTTT
CASSLRPGTGVLDTQYF
>TRBV4-3|NA|TRBJ2-7|NA
TGCGCCAGCAGCCAAGACGTAGGCCCTTCCTACGAGCAGTACTTC
CASSQDVGPSYEQYF
>TRBV29-1|TRBD2|TRBJ2-5|NA
TGCAGCGTTGTAGTAGCGGGAGGGGACGTGACCCAGTACTTC
CSVVVAGGDVTQYF
>TRBV7-9|NA|TRBJ2-3|NA
TGTGCCAGCAGCTCAGCACGGGTAGGGACAGATACGCAGTATTTT
CASSSARVGTDTQYF
>TRBV7-3|NA|TRBJ2-1|NA
TGTGCCAGCAGCTTAAATAGCGGAGTTGTTGAGCAGTTCTTC
CASSLNSGVVEQFF
>TRBV27|TRBD1|TRBJ2-7|once
TGTGCCAGCAGTTTCCGCGGGACAGGGGATGAGCAGTACTTC
CASSFRGTGDEQYF
>TRBV18|NA|TRBJ2-6|NA
TGTGCCAGCTCACCGGAAGAGGATGGCCCCGGGGCCAACGTCCTGACTTTC
CASSPEEDGPGANVLTF
>TRBV7-9|TRBD1|TRBJ1-5|NA
TGTGCCAGCAGCCCAGACAGGGGCGGTTGGCAGCCCCAGCATTTT
CASSPDRGGWQPQHF
>TRBV9|TRBD2|TRBJ2-3|NA
TGTGCCAGCAGCCTACTAGCGGGAGGGCCAGATACGCAGTATTTT
CASSLLAGGPDTQYF
>TRBV9|NA|TRBJ2-3|NA
TGTGCCAGCAGCGTGGGGGTGCTCGCTAGCCGCGATACGCAGTATTTT
CASSVGVLASRDTQYF
>TRBV28|NA|TRBJ2-7|NA
TGTGCCAGCAGTTTTTTCGGGACGGACAGCCCGGAGCAGTACTTC
CASSFFGTDSPEQYF
>TRBV19|NA|TRBJ1-5|NA
TGTGCCAGTAATACCCAGAGGCAGCCCCAGCATTTT
CASNTQRQPQHF
>TRBV7-2|TRBD1|TRBJ1-2|once
TGTGCCAGCAGCTTGGACAGGGTTGGCTACACCTTC
CASSLDRVGYTF
>TRBV27|NA|TRBJ2-7|NA
TGTGCCAGCAGTTCCTCAGGATACGAGCAGTACTTC
CASSSSGYEQYF
>TRBV4-3|NA|TRBJ1-1|NA
TGCGCCAGCAGCCAGAACACTGAAGCTTTCTTT
CASSQNTEAFF
>TRBV29-1|TRBD2|TRBJ2-7|NA
TGCAGCGTTGTAACGGGCCTAGCGGTCTCCTACGAGCAGTACTTC
CSVVTGLAVSYEQYF
>TRBV5-1|NA|TRBJ1-4|NA
TGCGCCAGCAGTCGATCGGGTGGGATTAATGAAAAACTGTTTTTT
CASSRSGGINEKLFF
>TRBV11-2|TRBD1|TRBJ2-7|NA
TGTGCCAGCAGCTTAGGCCAGGGGGCTTACGAGCAGTACTTC
CASSLGQGAYEQYF
>TRBV15|NA|TRBJ2-7|once
TGTGCCACCAGCAGAGGACGGCTCAGGTCCTACGAGCAGTACTTC
CATSRGRLRSYEQYF
>TRBV27|NA|TRBJ1-5|NA
TGTGCCAGCAGCGAAATAACGTTGGGTTGGCAGCCCCAGCATTTT
CASSEITLGWQPQHF
>TRBV7-2|NA|TRBJ2-5|NA
TGTGCCAGCAGCTTAGGGGCGGAGGCAACCTTCCAAGAGACCCAGTACTTC
CASSLGAEATFQETQYF
>TRBV4-1|TRBD2|TRBJ2-5|NA
TGCGCCAGCAGCCGCGGAACGAGCGGGAGGGAAGAGACCCAGTACTTC
CASSRGTSGREETQYF
>TRBV5-6|NA|TRBJ1-2|NA
NA
CASSLVGQGASF
>TRBV11-3|NA|TRBJ1-2|NA
TGTGCCAGCAGCTTAGATCCCAGGGTGGGATTAGCTAACTATGGCTACACCTTC
CASSLDPRVGLANYGYTF
>TRBV6-1|NA|TRBJ2-3|NA
TGTGCCAGCAGTGAGCCCAGGACATATCCAAATACAGATACGCAGTATTTT
CASSEPRTYPNTDTQYF
>TRBV27|NA|TRBJ1-4|NA
TGTGCCAGCAGTTTCCGGGGCGAAAATGAAAAACTGTTTTTT
CASSFRGENEKLFF
>TRBV11-2|TRBD2|TRBJ2-7|NA
TGTGCCACCAAGGGACTAGCGGGAGTGGGAGAGCAGTACTTC
CATKGLAGVGEQYF
>TRBV9|TRBD1|TRBJ2-1|NA
TGTGCCAGCAGCGTAACTTGGCCGGGACAGTTTTACAATGAGCAGTTCTTC
CASSVTWPGQFYNEQFF
>TRBV4-3|NA|TRBJ1-3|NA
TGCGCCAGCAGCCAAGAGCCAACAGATCTCTCTGGAAACACCATATATTTT
CASSQEPTDLSGNTIYF
>TRBV2|NA|TRBJ1-2|few
TGTGCCAGCATACAAGGAATAAATGGCTACACCTTC
CASIQGINGYTF
>TRBV7-9|NA|TRBJ2-4|NA
TGTGCCAGCAGCTTGGCGGGACAGCTAGCCAAAAACATTCAGTACTTC
CASSLAGQLAKNIQYF
>TRBV7-9|NA|TRBJ1-1|NA
TGTGCCAGCAGCCCGAATCAGGGGATGAGTACTTTCTTT
CASSPNQGMSTFF
>TRBV7-9|TRBD2|TRBJ2-7|NA
TGTGCCAGCAGCCATCCCGGGACTAGCGGTTACGAGCAGTACTTC
CASSHPGTSGYEQYF
>TRBV5-1|TRBD2|TRBJ2-1|NA
TGCGCCAGCAGCTTGCCTAGCGGGAGACAAGATGAGCAGTTCTTC
CASSLPSGRQDEQFF
>TRBV4-3|TRBD2|TRBJ2-3|once
TGCGCCAGCAGCACCTACCTCCATCTAGCGGGAGGGGCAGATACGCAGTATTTT
CASSTYLHLAGGADTQYF
>TRBV6-1|TRBD2|TRBJ2-3|NA
TGTGCCAGCAGTGAAGCTTTACTAGCGGGAGCGGAAACAGATACGCAGTATTTT
CASSEALLAGAETDTQYF
>TRBV14|NA|TRBJ2-7|NA
TGTGCCAGCAGCCAGGACACCTTCTTTTACGAGCAGTACTTC
CASSQDTFFYEQYF
>TRBV7-9|NA|TRBJ1-3|once
TGTGCCAGCAGCACCCGGACGGGCTCTGGAAACACCATATATTTT
CASSTRTGSGNTIYF